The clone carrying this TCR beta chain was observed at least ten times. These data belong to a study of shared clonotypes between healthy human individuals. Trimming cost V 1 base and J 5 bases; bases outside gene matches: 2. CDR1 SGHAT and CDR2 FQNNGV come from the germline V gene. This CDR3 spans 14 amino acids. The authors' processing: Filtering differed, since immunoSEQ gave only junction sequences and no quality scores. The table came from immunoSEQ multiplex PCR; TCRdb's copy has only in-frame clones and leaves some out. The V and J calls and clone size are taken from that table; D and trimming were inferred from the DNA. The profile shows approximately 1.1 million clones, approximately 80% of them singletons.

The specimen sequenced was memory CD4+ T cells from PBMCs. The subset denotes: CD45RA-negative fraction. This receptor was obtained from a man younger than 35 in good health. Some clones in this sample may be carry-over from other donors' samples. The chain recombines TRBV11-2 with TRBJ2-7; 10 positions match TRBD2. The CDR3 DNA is TGTGCCAGCAGCTTAGCTAGCGGGAGCCACGAGCAGTACTTC. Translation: CASSLASGSHEQYF.